This T cell receptor (beta chain) is drawn from a study of regulatory T cells in long-lasting Graves disease (dated by TCRdb to the early 2020s). For context, the study as a whole: In the newly diagnosed Graves' disease group, patients had been taking antithyroid drugs for less than 3 months. Peripheral blood TCR sequencing and RNA sequencing compared persistent Graves' disease patients with newly diagnosed Graves' disease patients. The study was conducted in China and was registered as a clinical trial. A total of roughly 33 samples underwent TCR sequencing: about 13 from persistent and around 20 from newly diagnosed Graves' disease patients. Summary of the overall study and its limitations: Because the primary lesion, thyroid tissue, could not be accessed, the study looked at peripheral blood alone. A larger number of public clonotypes was shared among persistent patients (about 2,700) than among newly diagnosed patients (approximately 1,000). Sequencing and analysis were limited to the TCR beta chain. Preferential use of TRBV28, TRBJ1-2 and TRBJ2-5 was observed in persistent disease, whereas TRBV20-1 and TRBJ2-1 were favored in newly diagnosed disease. Compared with newly diagnosed patients, persistent Graves' disease patients had lower TCR Shannon entropy and fewer highly expanded clones, which suggests clonal expansion. As a limitation, the authors acknowledged that the small sample size may reduce accuracy.

Interpreted using the paper, the time point label stands for: newly diagnosed GD, antithyroid drugs for less than 3 months. RNA was extracted from PBMCs in TRIzol for both TCR sequencing and RNA sequencing. The diagnosis of Graves' disease followed American Thyroid Association guidelines. The patients came from an endocrinology department in Xi'an, China. Each patient gave 9 to 10 milliliters of peripheral blood, collected in an EDTA anticoagulant tube. PBMCs were isolated by Ficoll Paque Plus density gradient separation without further T cell sorting. An Agilent 2100 Bioanalyzer and agarose gel were used to assess RNA quality, and a NanoDrop 2000 was used to measure RNA concentration. For this clonotype: This receptor's antigen is unknown. One base away there is no much larger clone; base qualities are not given.

The method behind the library was multiplex PCR. Sequenced on an Illumina HiSeq 4000. CDR3 regions were amplified by Arm-PCR with iRepertoire HTBI primers to construct TCR beta libraries. Gel purification was performed on PCR products prior to sequencing. As for how the authors treated the data: Across samples, some 62 TRBV and roughly 13 TRBJ segments were identified and used for gene usage analysis of CDR3 amino acid clonotypes. COPE and FqMerger were used to merge the filtered high-quality paired reads into contigs. BLAST was used to align contigs to the IMGT TRBV, TRBD and TRBJ reference genes, and CDR3 was defined following IMGT. Highly expanded clones were defined as clonotypes with a frequency above 0.1%. Shannon entropy served as the measure of repertoire diversity, while the Gini coefficient captured V-J evenness. Clonotypes shared by more than one individual were considered public. Through fastp at Q25 and MiXCR, TCRdb rebuilt clones from the public reads, retaining in-frame beta chains. Entries are consolidated by CDR3 protein sequence, retaining the most common genes and DNA. The V and J calls come from TCRdb's annotation, not from the publication. The sample has about 450,000 distinct CDR3 sequences on record, around 17% of them singletons. The top ten constitute over 8.5% of the sample.

The CDR3 contains 12 residues, cysteine and phenylalanine counted. The only DNA kept is the CDR3, 36 bases in frame from the first base. V gives up 3 bases and J gives up 7 bases, and the segment between their germline ends measures 11 bases. Based on the germline V gene (reference sequence), the CDR1 and CDR2 sequences are DFQATT and SNEGSKA. The data were also submitted as part of a second study, on T cells in Graves' hyperthyroidism and ophthalmopathy. That second report states: Graves' hyperthyroidism was defined as stable when no progression to ophthalmopathy occurred over 18 months of follow-up. Hyperthyroidism patients were aged 18 to 65 years and newly diagnosed, with disease duration of less than 2 months. Patients with uncontrolled infections, other autoimmune diseases, pregnancy or lactation were excluded. Clinical symptoms, serum thyroxine and TRAb, thyroid ultrasound, and orbital computed tomography formed the basis for the diagnoses. The TCR CDR3 was subjected to a first round of RT-PCR using the HTBI primer set and the Qiagen OneStep RT-PCR kit. Most expanded thyroid clonotypes (frequency above 0.001) were also found in blood, which suggests that blood repertoires may mirror thyroid immune responses. Ophthalmopathy was separated from stable hyperthyroidism by a 13 V-J signature model, with about 86% sensitivity and roughly 81% specificity obtained in cross-validation and 80%/75% obtained in testing. In validation, progression to ophthalmopathy was predicted by the model with about 70% sensitivity and around 76% specificity, a median of 6.5 months before onset. A discovery cohort of roughly 100 patients, approximately 44 with Graves' ophthalmopathy and 55 to 60 with stable Graves' hyperthyroidism, was used to find distinguishing TCR V-J signatures. Prospective prediction of ophthalmopathy was tested in an independent validation cohort of approximately 18 hyperthyroidism patients and approximately 17 patients who later progressed to ophthalmopathy. The 75 to 100 discovery patients were divided at random into training and test sets in a 7:3 ratio. The study also compared thyroid tissue and blood T-cell repertoires from more than five Graves' hyperthyroidism patients. Following sampling, methimazole starting at 30 mg daily was given to hyperthyroidism patients, and high-dose intravenous methylprednisolone was given to ophthalmopathy patients. Libraries were constructed in a second round of multiplex PCR, after which size selection and purification were carried out. Sequencing of the libraries was done on an Illumina HiSeq2000 using paired-end 100 bp reads. Raw data were processed with SOAPnuke, discarding reads with adapters, uncalled bases, mean Phred below 15, or no exact constant-primer or identifier match. High-quality paired reads were merged with COPE v1.2.5, and unique nucleotide sequences were defined as clonotypes. Clonotypes were aligned to IMGT TRBV, TRBD and TRBJ reference segments using MiTCR v1.1. Only V-J combinations with frequency above 0.0001, covering approximately 99% of repertoires, were analysed. The TCS score was defined as F50 (clonal expansion) divided by E x V (chaos), with BLOSUM62-based TCRdist calculated between CDR3 peptides within each V-J. Welch's t-statistics and random forest reduced around 510 V-J features to around 14, which were used in a naive Bayes classifier (R e1071). No statistical method was used to set the sample size in advance, and investigators knew the group allocation. According to the paper, TCR Vbeta CDR3 sequencing was carried out on 120 to 150 peripheral blood samples, which came from around 43 ophthalmopathy, under 85 hyperthyroidism and approximately 17 progressor patients.

The receptor's source is a young woman with Graves disease. Donor details come from another sample of the same person, matched by shared clones. The sequence joins TRBV20-1 to TRBJ2-3; the D gene is perhaps TRBD2, on 5 matching bases. The specimen comprised peripheral blood mononuclear cells (PBMCs), sampled at new diagnosis, from a patient treated with antithyroid drugs. The CDR3 has the sequence CSARGSTNTQYF. The sequenced DNA is TGCAGTGCTAGGGGGAGTACAAATACGCAGTATTTT.